This T cell receptor beta chain originates from a study of STAT5B mutations in CD4+ large granular lymphocyte leukemia. On the study more broadly: Among healthy donors, a particular HLA allele went with more CDR3 'QG' motifs. Study results and caveats: Top patient clones used TRBV06 genes more often: 8/27 versus 2/35 in controls.

The table lists this clone with a few counts. No antigen is known for it. Original data processing: Productive clonotypes were detectable down to 2.59 x 10-5 frequency. The method was immunoSEQ multiplex PCR; TCRdb's version includes in-frame clones alone and lacks a portion of them. The DNA gave D and trimming, while V, J and clone size come from that table. This table holds 45,000 or so clones, approximately 86% found once. The CDR3 loop spans 16 amino acids. Trimming removed 0 bases from V and 1 base from J; junction bases left unmatched: 6. Germline V gene data show CDR1 as SGHRS and CDR2 as YFSETQ.

The rearrangement joins TRBV5-1 to TRBJ1-1; the match to TRBD1 covers 7 bases. This TCR derives from a human donor in good health. Sequencing was carried out using CD4+ T cells from blood buffy coats. The chain's CDR3 is CASSLVWTGPNTEAFF. The DNA of the CDR3 is TGCGCCAGCAGCTTGGTATGGACAGGACCGAACACTGAAGCTTTCTTT. Full variable domain (remainder filled in from reference TRBV5-1 and TRBJ1-1): KAGVTQTPRYLIKTRGQQVTLSCSPISGHRSVSWYQQTPGQGLQFLFEYFSETQRNKGNFPGRFSGRQFSNSRSEMNVSTLELGDSALYLCASSLVWTGPNTEAFFGQGTRLTVV.